This TCR beta chain was sequenced for a study of T cells in localized non-small cell lung cancer. Germline values: CDR1 MNHEY, CDR2 SVGAGI. This CDR3 spans 16 amino acids. The trim removed 4 bases at V and 5 bases at J, leaving 11 bases unmatched. Comments on this clone: Its specificity is not known.

Broader study findings: Heterogeneity remains possible, as sequencing covered one tumor region only. Among the tissues sampled, uninvolved adjacent lung had the highest T cell clonality, above tumor. With higher T cell density in blood came longer overall survival. Detection in adjacent lung was observed for a median 57 of the top 100 tumor clones.

Some clones are missing from TCRdb's copy, which holds only in-frame ones; the method was immunoSEQ multiplex PCR. This sample carries 65,000 to 95,000 clones, less than 85% of them seen once, and the ten largest clones take about a fifth. The source was PBMCs, collected before any cancer treatment. The TCR originated in a man between 40 and 69 years old with stage II squamous cell lung carcinoma. This chain joins TRBV6-5 and TRBJ1-1, with 9 nucleotides matching TRBD1. The CDR3 loop reads CASSLGQGRARTEAFF. CDR3 nucleotides: TGTGCCAGCAGTTTGGGACAGGGAAGGGCTCGGACTGAAGCTTTCTTT.